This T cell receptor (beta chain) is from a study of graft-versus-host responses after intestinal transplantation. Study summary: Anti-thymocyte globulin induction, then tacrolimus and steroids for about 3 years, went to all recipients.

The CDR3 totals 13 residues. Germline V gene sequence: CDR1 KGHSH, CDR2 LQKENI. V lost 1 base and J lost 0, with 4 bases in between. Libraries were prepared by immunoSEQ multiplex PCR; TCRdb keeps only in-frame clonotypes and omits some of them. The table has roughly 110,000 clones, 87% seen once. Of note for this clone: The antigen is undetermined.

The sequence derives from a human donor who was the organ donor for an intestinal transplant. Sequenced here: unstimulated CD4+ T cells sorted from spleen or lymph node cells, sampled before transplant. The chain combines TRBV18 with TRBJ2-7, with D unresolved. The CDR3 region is CASSPRASYEQYF. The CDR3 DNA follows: TGTGCCAGCTCACCACGGGCCTCCTACGAGCAGTACTTC.